The rows below give T cell receptor beta chains drawn from one sample of a study of cytomegalovirus exposure and HLA in healthy donors. The data were produced by immunoSEQ multiplex PCR, yet TCRdb's version contains in-frame clones alone and is incomplete. The table lists 150,000 to 200,000 clones, 91% of them singletons, with 3% in the top ten. The sequencing sample was made of PBMCs. The receptors derive from a woman aged 18-29 years in good health and CMV-seropositive. Both conserved end residues are part of each CDR3. A D gene is named only where the DNA matches it firmly. Clone size appears in some rows only: once, few, many, or a class for an expanded clone.

TRBV5-6	.	TRBJ2-3	TRBD2	TGTGCCAGCAGCGGGAGGGGTGCAGATACGCAGTATTTT	CASSGRGADTQYF
TRBV4-3	.	TRBJ2-1	TRBD2	TGCGCCAGCAGCCAAGATAGCGGGATATACAATGAGCAGTTCTTC	CASSQDSGIYNEQFF
TRBV7-8	.	TRBJ1-1	.	TGTGCCAGCAGCGTCGGGGGGAGGATTTTCTTT	CASSVGGRIFF
TRBV7-9	.	TRBJ2-5	TRBD2	TGTGCCAGTAGCTTAGGTGGTAGCGGGAGAGAAGAGACCCAGTACTTC	CASSLGGSGREETQYF
TRBV18	.	TRBJ2-7	.	TGTGCCAGCTCACCACTACTAATGACAGGAAGCTCCTACGAGCAGTACTTC	CASSPLLMTGSSYEQYF
TRBV29-1	.	TRBJ1-3	.	TGCAGCGTTAGAACAGGGAGCTCTGGAAACACCATATATTTT	CSVRTGSSGNTIYF
TRBV4-1	.	TRBJ1-2	.	TGCGCCAGCAGCCAAGTGCTGGGTGCGGTCGGCTACACCTTC	CASSQVLGAVGYTF
TRBV6-1	once	TRBJ2-3	.	TGTGCCAGCAGTGCGGGTGGTGAGGGCACAGATACGCAGTATTTT	CASSAGGEGTDTQYF
TRBV7-9	.	TRBJ2-7	TRBD2	TGTGCCAGCCGCCGCGGTAGCGGGATCTCCTACGAGCAGTACTTC	CASRRGSGISYEQYF
TRBV5-1	.	TRBJ1-1	TRBD1	TGCGCCAGCAGCCCGCTACAGGGGACGAACACTGAAGCTTTCTTT	CASSPLQGTNTEAFF
TRBV5-4	.	TRBJ1-4	.	TGTGCCAGCAGCTTGAGAGAAGCAACTAATGAAAAACTGTTTTTT	CASSLREATNEKLFF
TRBV5-1	.	TRBJ1-1	.	TGCGCCAGCAGCCTGACAGTTGACAACACTGAAGCTTTCTTT	CASSLTVDNTEAFF
TRBV5-1	.	TRBJ2-2	.	TGCGCCAGCAGCTTGGTTACAGCGAACACCGGGGAGCTGTTTTTT	CASSLVTANTGELFF
TRBV4-3	.	TRBJ2-2	TRBD2	TGCGCCAGCAGCCAAGTCGCTAGCGGGACCGGGGAGCTGTTTTTT	CASSQVASGTGELFF
TRBV29-1	.	TRBJ1-2	.	TGCAGCGTTGAAGATAAGGGGCGTCGAGGCTATGGCTACACCTTC	CSVEDKGRRGYGYTF
TRBV28	.	TRBJ2-1	TRBD2	TGTGCCAGCAGTCTCCTAGCGGGACACAATGAGCAGTTCTTC	CASSLLAGHNEQFF
TRBV2	.	TRBJ2-3	TRBD1	TGTGCCAGCAGCTACGGACAGGGAACAGATACGCAGTATTTT	CASSYGQGTDTQYF